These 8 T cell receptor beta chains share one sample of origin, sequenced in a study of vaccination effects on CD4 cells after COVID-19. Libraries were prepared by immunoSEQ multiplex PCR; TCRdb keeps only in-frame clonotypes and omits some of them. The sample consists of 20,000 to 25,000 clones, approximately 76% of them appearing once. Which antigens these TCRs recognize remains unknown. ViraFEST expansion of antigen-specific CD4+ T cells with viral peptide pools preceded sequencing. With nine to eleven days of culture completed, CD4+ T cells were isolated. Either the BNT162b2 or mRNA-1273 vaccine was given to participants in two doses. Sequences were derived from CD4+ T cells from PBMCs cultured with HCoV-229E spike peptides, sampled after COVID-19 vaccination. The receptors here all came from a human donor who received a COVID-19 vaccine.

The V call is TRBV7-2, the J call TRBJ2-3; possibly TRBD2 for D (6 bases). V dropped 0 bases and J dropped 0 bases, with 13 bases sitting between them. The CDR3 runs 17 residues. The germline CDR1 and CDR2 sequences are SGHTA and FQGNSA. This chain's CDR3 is CASSLAWAGTSTDTQYF. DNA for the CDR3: TGTGCCAGCAGCTTAGCCTGGGCGGGAACTAGCACAGATACGCAGTATTTT.

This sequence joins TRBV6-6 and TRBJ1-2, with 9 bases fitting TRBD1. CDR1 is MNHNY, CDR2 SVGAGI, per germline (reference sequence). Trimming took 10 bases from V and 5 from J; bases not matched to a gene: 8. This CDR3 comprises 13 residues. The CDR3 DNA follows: TGTGCCACCGGGGGACAGGGAAATTATGGCTACACCTTC. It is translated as CATGGQGNYGYTF.

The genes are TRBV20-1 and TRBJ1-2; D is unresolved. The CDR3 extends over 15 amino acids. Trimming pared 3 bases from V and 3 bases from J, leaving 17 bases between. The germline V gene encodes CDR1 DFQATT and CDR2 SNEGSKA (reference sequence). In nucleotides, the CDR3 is TGCAGTGCTAGTCAGATCCGGGATCCGTACTATGGCTACACCTTC. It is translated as CSASQIRDPYYGYTF.

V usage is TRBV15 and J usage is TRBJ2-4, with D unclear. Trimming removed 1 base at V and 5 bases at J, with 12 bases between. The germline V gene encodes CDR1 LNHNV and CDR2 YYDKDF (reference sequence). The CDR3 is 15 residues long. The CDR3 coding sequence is TGTGCCACCAGCAGAGGAGCGAGCGACCAAAACATTCAGTACTTC. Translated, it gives CATSRGASDQNIQYF.

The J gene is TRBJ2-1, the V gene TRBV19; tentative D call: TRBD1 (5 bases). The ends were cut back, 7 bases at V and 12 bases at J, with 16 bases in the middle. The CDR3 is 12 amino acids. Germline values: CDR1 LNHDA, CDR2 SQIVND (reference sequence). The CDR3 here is CASMGPPARQFF. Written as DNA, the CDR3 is TGTGCCAGTATGGGGCCCCCGGCGAGGCAGTTCTTC.

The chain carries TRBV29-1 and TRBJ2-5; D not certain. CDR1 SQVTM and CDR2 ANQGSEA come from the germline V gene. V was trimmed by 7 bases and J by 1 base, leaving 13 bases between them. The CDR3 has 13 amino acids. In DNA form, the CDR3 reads TGCAGCGCCCACTCGGGCAGCCAAGAGACCCAGTACTTC. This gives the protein CSAHSGSQETQYF.

Here the CDR3 DNA reads TGTGCCAGCAGCCAGACAGGGAACGTAGTCACTGAAGCTTTCTTT. This sequence encodes CASSQTGNVVTEAFF. The chain employs TRBV11-2 and TRBJ1-1, with 7 bases lining up with TRBD1. J lost 4 bases, V lost 5 bases, and 10 bases had no gene match. Germline V gene data show CDR1 as SGHAT and CDR2 as FQNNGV. The CDR3 has 15 residues.

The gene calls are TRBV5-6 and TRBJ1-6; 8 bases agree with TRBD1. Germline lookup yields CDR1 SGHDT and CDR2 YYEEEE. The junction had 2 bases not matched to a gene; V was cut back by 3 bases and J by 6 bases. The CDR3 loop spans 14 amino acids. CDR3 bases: TGTGCCAGCAGCTGGACAGGGTTTAATTCACCCCTCCACTTT. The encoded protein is CASSWTGFNSPLHF.